Each of the 2 T cell receptor beta chains below was sequenced from the same sample in a study of post-analysis software for immune sequencing data. Overall study results and limits: Among a few TRBV segments more frequent in patients than controls were TRBV5-6, TRBV5-1 and TRBV20-1.

Presence of unique molecular identifiers characterized the TCR beta cDNA libraries. TCRdb reprocessed the PCR reads with MiXCR, giving one entry per CDR3 protein. The data contain about 500,000 distinct CDR3 sequences, around 40% of them singletons. Their specific antigens are unknown. The material sequenced was blood. Every receptor here comes from a girl aged 10-17 years with multiple sclerosis.

The J gene is TRBJ2-5, the V gene TRBV7-2; no clear D. The CDR3 is 15 amino acids. In germline, CDR1 is SGHTA, CDR2 FQGNSA. The V end was cut by 0 bases, the J end by 0 bases, with 8 bases between. The CDR3 DNA reads TGTGCCAGCAGCTTAGCGACTGCCTACCAAGAGACCCAGTACTTC. It yields the protein CASSLATAYQETQYF.

The gene calls are TRBV11-1 and TRBJ2-1; no firm D call. The CDR3 has 12 residues. Germline CDR1 reads SGHAT; CDR2 reads FQDESV (reference sequence). Between the trimmed V and J ends, which lost 5 bases and 6 bases, there was a span of 8 bases. The CDR3, as DNA: TGTGCCAGCAGCCGAGATATCAATGAGCAGTTCTTC. Translating it yields CASSRDINEQFF.